Following are 28 T cell receptor beta chains from one sample sequenced in a study of CD8 T cells in ankylosing spondylitis. TCRdb fed the 5' RACE reads into MiXCR, producing one record per CDR3 protein. Seen here are about 24,000 distinct CDR3 sequences, 10% to 15% observed once, and the top ten hold around 30%. The sample comprised blood. The receptors were gathered from a male donor with ankylosing spondylitis or in good health (not recorded which).

This clonotype was found many times. The V gene is TRBV28, the J gene TRBJ1-1; D unresolved. The V gene lost 5 bases and the J gene lost 0 bases, with 7 bases spanning the gap. The length of the CDR3 is 13 residues. From germline, CDR1 is MDHEN and CDR2 SYDVKM. This CDR3 is CASSGVMNTEAFF. The CDR3, as DNA: TGTGCCAGCAGTGGTGTCATGAACACTGAAGCTTTCTTT.

The chain employs TRBV5-1 and TRBJ2-1, with 10 bases matching TRBD1. V lost 5 bases and J lost 7; bases outside the gene matches: 6. From germline, CDR1 is SGHRS and CDR2 YFSETQ. This CDR3 is built from 14 residues. The CDR3 DNA reads TGCGCCAGCAGATCGACAGGGGGCATGAATGAGCAGTTCTTC. Protein product: CASRSTGGMNEQFF.

V is TRBV18 and J is TRBJ2-5; 15 nucleotides agree with TRBD2. The CDR3 runs to 18 residues. Germline CDR1 is KGHSH and CDR2 is LQKENI. The V and J ends lost 8 bases and 1 base, in that order; junction bases with no gene match: 11. The CDR3 DNA sequence: TGTGCCAGCAGCATGGGACTAGCGGGGGGCCCCTTCCAAGAGACCCAGTACTTC. It encodes CASSMGLAGGPFQETQYF.

The rearrangement uses TRBV29-1 and TRBJ1-1; D gene uncertain. The V gene's germline CDR1 is SQVTM and CDR2 ANQGSEA. V was shortened by 4 bases and J by 0 bases, with 9 bases between the two germline ends. The length of the CDR3 is 13 residues. The CDR3 DNA sequence: TGCAGCGTTGTTTACGGAATGAACACTGAAGCTTTCTTT. Translating gives CSVVYGMNTEAFF.

This clonotype came up many times. The chain couples TRBV5-1 to TRBJ1-1, with 7 positions matching TRBD1. The V gene end was trimmed by 2 bases and the J gene end by 1 base; junction bases not matched to a gene: 2. The CDR3 loop spans 14 amino acids. From germline, CDR1 is SGHRS and CDR2 YFSETQ. In DNA form, the CDR3 reads TGCGCCAGCAGCTTTGGGACAGCGAACACTGAAGCTTTCTTT. Translating gives CASSFGTANTEAFF.

This clonotype has at least ten counts. The chain recombines TRBV6-2 or TRBV6-3 with TRBJ2-3; D remains ambiguous. The CDR3 loop spans 12 amino acids. V lost 6 bases and J lost 10, with 14 bases in between. Germline V gene sequence: CDR1 MNHEY, CDR2 SVGEGT. In nucleotides, the CDR3 is TGTGCCAGCAGCCGACACGGACGGGCGCAGTATTTT. Its translation is CASSRHGRAQYF.

This clonotype was recorded a few times. The chain joins TRBV20-1 to TRBJ2-5; D is ambiguous. Trimming took 6 bases from V and 5 from J, leaving 13 bases between them. CDR1 is DFQATT, CDR2 SNEGSKA, per germline (reference sequence). This CDR3 contains 12 residues. The CDR3 sequence: CSARGVLETQYF. CDR3 DNA sequence: TGCAGTGCCCGCGGTGTGTTGGAGACCCAGTACTTC.

This chain joins TRBV29-1 and TRBJ2-7; no firm D call. Trimming took off 5 bases at V and 7 bases at J, with 15 bases between the two ends. This CDR3 region has 12 residues. Germline V lookup: CDR1 SQVTM, CDR2 ANQGSEA. The CDR3 DNA reads as TGCAGCGTTCGGGCTTCCGTGGAAGAGCAGTACTTC. Amino acids: CSVRASVEEQYF.

The sample holds a few counts of this clonotype. The CDR3 sequence is CASSQDLGQNTGELFF. DNA for the CDR3: TGTGCCAGCAGCCAAGATCTCGGGCAGAACACCGGGGAGCTGTTTTTT. The chain combines TRBV4-2 with TRBJ2-2, with unresolved D. The germline gives CDR1 LGHNA, CDR2 YNFKEQ. Trimming took off 0 bases at V and 1 base at J, with 9 bases between the two ends. The CDR3 consists of 16 residues.

J is TRBJ2-7 and V is TRBV7-2; D call uncertain. V was cut by 5 bases and J by 4 bases, with 12 bases left in between. There are 13 residues in the CDR3. Germline V gene data show CDR1 as SGHTA and CDR2 as FQGNSA. In nucleotides, the CDR3 is TGTGCCAGCAGCCCGAGGAGTCCGTACGAGCAGTACTTC. Its translation is CASSPRSPYEQYF.

The chain couples TRBV19 to TRBJ1-1; a possible D gene is TRBD1 (6 bases). V lost 5 bases and J lost 5, with 15 bases in between. The CDR3 is 14 amino acids. CDR1 is LNHDA, CDR2 SQIVND, per germline (reference sequence). The CDR3 coding sequence is TGTGCCAGTAGTCCCGCTCAGGGGCGGACTGAAGCTTTCTTT. This sequence encodes CASSPAQGRTEAFF.

In its sample, this clonotype was seen a few times. The chain recombines TRBV29-1 with TRBJ2-3; 9 nucleotides agree with TRBD1. This CDR3 has 17 amino acids. The V segment lost 4 bases and the J segment 3 bases; nucleotides outside the gene matches: 14. Per the germline V gene, CDR1 is SQVTM and CDR2 is ANQGSEA. DNA of the CDR3: TGCAGCGTTGCCGGGGTTCGAACAGGGGGCGTAACAGATACGCAGTATTTT. It encodes CSVAGVRTGGVTDTQYF.

This clonotype was recorded many times. The chain employs TRBV5-1 and TRBJ2-1, with TRBD2 identical over 8 bases. Unmatched junction bases numbered 5, after V lost 0 bases and J lost 0 bases. Germline lookup yields CDR1 SGHRS and CDR2 YFSETQ. The CDR3 has 17 amino acids. CDR3 amino acids: CASSLEASGSSYNEQFF. The DNA of the CDR3 is TGCGCCAGCAGCTTGGAGGCCAGCGGGAGCTCCTACAATGAGCAGTTCTTC.

This clonotype was observed a handful of times. The chain employs TRBV4-2 and TRBJ2-5; either TRBD1 or TRBD2 may supply D (6 bases each). The CDR3 spans 14 residues. V lost 4 bases, J lost 4 bases, and 13 bases lay in between. CDR1 is LGHNA, CDR2 YNFKEQ, per germline. The CDR3 protein is CASSRGARLETQYF. The CDR3 DNA reads as TGTGCCAGCAGCCGGGGGGCAAGGCTAGAGACCCAGTACTTC.

The CDR3 nucleotides are TGTGCCAGCAGTCAAATATCGACAGGGAGAGAGACCCAGTACTTC. Amino acid sequence: CASSQISTGRETQYF. The chain recombines TRBV27 with TRBJ2-5, with 7 positions matching TRBD1. The CDR3 covers 15 residues. CDR1 is MNHEY, CDR2 SMNVEV, per germline (reference sequence). The trim removed 5 bases at V and 4 bases at J, leaving 10 bases unmatched.

The chain employs TRBV20-1 and TRBJ2-7; 16 bases align to TRBD2. This CDR3 spans 14 amino acids. Germline CDR1 DFQATT, CDR2 SNEGSKA (reference sequence). The trim removed 2 bases at V and 9 bases at J, leaving 4 bases unmatched. The CDR3 loop is CSARPGLAGGVQYF. For the CDR3, the DNA is TGCAGTGCTAGACCGGGACTAGCGGGAGGGGTGCAGTACTTC.

The chain is built from TRBV30 and TRBJ1-1, with a possible D match to TRBD1 (5 bases). The CDR3 spans 13 residues. Trimming cost V 1 base and J 1 base, with 7 bases left between them. CDR1 and CDR2 (germline): GTSNPN, SVGIG (reference sequence). CDR3 nucleotide sequence: TGTGCCTGGAGTGCCGGGACGAACACTGAAGCTTTCTTT. This codes for CAWSAGTNTEAFF.

Here the CDR3 DNA reads TGTGCCAGCTCACCCCCAGGACGGCCTGATACGCAGTATTTT. It encodes CASSPPGRPDTQYF. V and J are TRBV18 and TRBJ2-3; no clear D. This CDR3 contains 14 residues. Per germline, CDR1 KGHSH and CDR2 LQKENI. The V gene lost 3 bases and the J gene lost 6 bases, with 13 bases spanning the gap.

The chain has TRBV7-2 and TRBJ2-5, with 11 bases aligning to TRBD2. This CDR3 comprises 14 residues. Germline V gene data show CDR1 as SGHTA and CDR2 as FQGNSA. V lost 6 bases, J lost 4 bases, and 4 bases stayed unmatched. CDR3 in DNA: TGTGCCAGCAGTCATAGCGGGAGGGGAGAGACCCAGTACTTC. Translating gives CASSHSGRGETQYF.

The chain couples TRBV4-3 to TRBJ2-1, with D possibly being TRBD2 (5 bases). The germline V gene encodes CDR1 LGHNA and CDR2 YSLEER. The V end was cut by 4 bases, the J end by 10 bases, with 14 bases between. The CDR3 covers 13 residues. In DNA, the CDR3 is TGCGCCAGCAGCCCTCGGACTGGCGAGGAGCAGTTCTTC. It translates to CASSPRTGEEQFF.

This clonotype came up many times. The V gene is TRBV7-2, the J gene TRBJ1-3; D not resolved. V lost 5 bases to trimming and J lost 4 bases, with 6 bases between them. Germline lookup yields CDR1 SGHTA and CDR2 FQGNSA. The CDR3 spans 12 residues. CDR3 sequence (DNA): TGTGCCAGCAGCGAACAGGGAAACACCATATATTTT. This gives the protein CASSEQGNTIYF.

The chain combines TRBV5-4 with TRBJ1-5; D gene unclear. Trimming removed 0 bases from V and 7 bases from J, with 5 bases in between. In germline, CDR1 is SGHNT, CDR2 YYREEE (reference sequence). The CDR3 covers 12 residues. CDR3 sequence: CASSLDSQPQHF. The CDR3 DNA is TGTGCCAGCAGCTTGGACAGCCAGCCCCAGCATTTT.

This clonotype was observed many times. The V call is TRBV20-1, the J call TRBJ2-1; TRBD1 agrees at 7 bases. This CDR3 has 18 amino acids. Unmatched junction bases numbered 16, after V lost 4 bases and J lost 1 base. From germline, CDR1 is DFQATT and CDR2 SNEGSKA (reference sequence). The CDR3 region has the DNA TGCAGTGCTATACCTGAGGGGGCCACCCGGGGTTCCTACAATGAGCAGTTCTTC. Its protein is CSAIPEGATRGSYNEQFF.

This clonotype was seen repeatedly, ten times or more. V is TRBV25-1 and J is TRBJ2-7; weak D call: TRBD1 (6 bases). Per germline, CDR1 MGHDK and CDR2 SYGVNS. V was trimmed by 2 bases and J by 3 bases, leaving 8 bases between them. This CDR3 has 13 residues. The CDR3 sequence is CASSEGGGYEQYF. Written as DNA, the CDR3 is TGTGCCAGCAGTGAAGGGGGCGGCTACGAGCAGTACTTC.

This clonotype came up a few times. The V and J genes are TRBV12-3 or TRBV12-4 and TRBJ2-7; 7 positions match TRBD1. The CDR3 contains 13 residues. After removal of 6 bases from V and 10 bases from J, the junction contained 12 bases not matched to a gene. In DNA form, the CDR3 reads TGTGCCAGCAGCCCCATGCGGACAGGACTCCAGTACTTC. It is translated as CASSPMRTGLQYF.

Only a few counts were recorded for this clonotype. The rearrangement uses TRBV6-2 or TRBV6-3 and TRBJ2-1, with D perhaps matching TRBD2 (7 bases). Trimming stripped 2 bases from V and 3 bases from J, with 11 bases between. Germline CDR1 is MNHEY and CDR2 is SVGEGT. The CDR3 is 15 amino acids. CDR3 in DNA: TGTGCCAGCAGTTACGAGGGGGGGATCTACAATGAGCAGTTCTTC. This sequence encodes CASSYEGGIYNEQFF.

In its sample, this clonotype was seen a few times. The chain joins TRBV28 to TRBJ2-7; possibly TRBD1 for D (5 bases). Trimming took off 1 base at V and 7 bases at J, with 17 bases between the two ends. This CDR3 is 15 amino acids long. Germline assignment: CDR1 MDHEN and CDR2 SYDVKM. CDR3 in amino acids: CASSLSGYPPREQYV. The CDR3, as DNA: TGTGCCAGCAGTTTATCAGGGTACCCCCCGCGGGAGCAGTACGTC.

The V call is TRBV7-3, the J call TRBJ2-1; TRBD2 matches 10 bases. This CDR3 spans 16 amino acids. The J segment lost 0 bases and the V segment lost 5 bases, leaving 4 bases of the junction unmatched. Germline V gene sequence: CDR1 SGHTA, CDR2 FQGTGA. Here the CDR3 reads CASSILAGGSYNEQFF. The CDR3 bases are TGTGCCAGCAGCATATTAGCGGGGGGCTCCTACAATGAGCAGTTCTTC.